The present T cell receptor beta chain was sequenced within a study of T cells in Graves' hyperthyroidism and ophthalmopathy. About the research overall: Once the initial diagnosis was made, peripheral blood was obtained before any treatment. Study-level results: Blood held most thyroid clonotypes expanded above 0.001 frequency.

RNA transcripts were the template for amplifying TCR beta CDR3 regions. Primed by the HTBI set, a first-round RT-PCR was run on the TCR CDR3. TCRdb re-called the multiplex PCR reads through MiXCR, storing one row per CDR3 protein. The sample has roughly 600,000 distinct CDR3 sequences; about 15% are singletons. The V gene's germline CDR1 is KGHSH and CDR2 LQKENI. The CDR3 runs to 14 residues. V was shortened by 1 base and J by 3 bases, with 9 bases between the two germline ends. In this sample, this clonotype turned up many times. Its antigen is still unknown. Ophthalmopathy patients had Clinical Activity Score at least 3, NOSPECS grade at least 4, duration under 3 months. The PBMCs were taken from more than 8 ml of fresh peripheral blood.

The chain joins TRBV18 to TRBJ1-2; no clear D. This sequence originates from a woman in her forties or fifties with Graves' ophthalmopathy. The sequenced material came from blood. The CDR3 DNA reads TGTGCCAGCTCACCACGTGTAACCGACTATGGCTACACCTTC. It specifies CASSPRVTDYGYTF.